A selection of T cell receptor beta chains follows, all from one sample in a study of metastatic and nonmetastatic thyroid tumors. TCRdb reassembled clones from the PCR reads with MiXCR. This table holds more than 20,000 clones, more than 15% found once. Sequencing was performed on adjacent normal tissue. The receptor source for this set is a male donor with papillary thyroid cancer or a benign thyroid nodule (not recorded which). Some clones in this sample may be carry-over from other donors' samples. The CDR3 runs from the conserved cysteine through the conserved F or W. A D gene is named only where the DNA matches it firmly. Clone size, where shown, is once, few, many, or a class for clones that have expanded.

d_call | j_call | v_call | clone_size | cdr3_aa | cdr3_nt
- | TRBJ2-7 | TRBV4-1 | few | CASSHSNRGGAYEQYF | TGCGCCAGCAGCCACTCAAACAGGGGAGGGGCCTACGAGCAGTACTTC
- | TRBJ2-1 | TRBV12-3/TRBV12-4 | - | CASSLAHANDNEQFF | TGTGCCAGCAGTTTAGCTCACGCGAATGACAATGAGCAGTTCTTC
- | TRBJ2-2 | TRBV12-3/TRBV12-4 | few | CAVRTEAGELFF | TGTGCCGTACGAACGGAGGCGGGGGAGCTGTTTTTT
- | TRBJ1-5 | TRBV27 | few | CASGVQDINQPQHF | TGTGCCAGCGGAGTCCAGGACATCAATCAGCCCCAGCATTTT
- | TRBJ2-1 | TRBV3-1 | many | CASSHNRGGERGRDNEQFF | TGTGCCAGCAGTCATAACAGGGGAGGCGAGCGGGGGAGGGACAATGAGCAGTTCTTC
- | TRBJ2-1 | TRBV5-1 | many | CASSLGGASYNEQFF | TGCGCCAGCAGCTTGGGTGGGGCTTCCTACAATGAGCAGTTCTTC
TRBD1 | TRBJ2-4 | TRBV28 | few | CASILPGQGAWTKNIRYF | TGTGCCAGCATCTTACCGGGACAGGGGGCTTGGACCAAAAACATTCGGTACTTC
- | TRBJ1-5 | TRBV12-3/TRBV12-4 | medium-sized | CASSLRAENNQPQHF | TGTGCCAGCAGTTTAAGGGCAGAGAACAATCAGCCCCAGCATTTT
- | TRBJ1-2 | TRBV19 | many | CATRDIANYGYTF | TGTGCCACCAGGGACATCGCCAACTATGGCTACACCTTC
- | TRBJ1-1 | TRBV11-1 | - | CAGSPPRRSGSTEAFF | TGTGCCGGCAGCCCCCCCCGCAGGTCGGGCAGCACTGAAGCTTTCTTT
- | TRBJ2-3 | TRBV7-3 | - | CASSLVGLAATDTQYF | TGTGCCAGCAGCTTAGTTGGTCTAGCTGCCACAGATACGCAGTATTTT
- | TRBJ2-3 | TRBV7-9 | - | CAVGHSTDTQKF | TGTGCCGTGGGACATTCCACAGATACACAGAAATTT
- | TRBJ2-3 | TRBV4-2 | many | CASSPEAGKVGDTQYF | TGTGCCAGCAGCCCCGAAGCGGGTAAGGTAGGGGATACGCAGTATTTT
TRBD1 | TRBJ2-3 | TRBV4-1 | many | CASSQVPGQDDTDTQYF | TGCGCCAGCAGCCAAGTTCCTGGACAGGACGACACAGATACGCAGTATTTT
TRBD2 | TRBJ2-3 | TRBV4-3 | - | CASSQSSLAGLTDTQYF | TGCGCCAGCAGCCAAAGTTCCCTAGCGGGCCTCACAGATACGCAGTATTTT
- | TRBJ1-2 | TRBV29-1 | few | CSVASQRTDNSYTF | TGCAGCGTCGCCTCCCAGAGGACAGATAATAGCTACACCTTC
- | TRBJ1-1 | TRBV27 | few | CASSFSGRNTEAFF | TGTGCCAGCAGTTTTTCAGGGAGAAACACTGAAGCTTTCTTT
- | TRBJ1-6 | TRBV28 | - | CASILRGSPLHF | TGTGCCAGCATTCTAAGGGGTTCACCCCTCCACTTT
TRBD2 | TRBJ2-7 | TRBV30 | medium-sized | CAWSGLAGGEQYF | TGTGCCTGGAGCGGCCTAGCGGGCGGCGAGCAGTACTTC
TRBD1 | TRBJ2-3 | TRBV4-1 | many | CASSTGEGTDTQYF | TGCGCCAGTTCCACAGGGGAAGGCACAGATACGCAGTATTTT
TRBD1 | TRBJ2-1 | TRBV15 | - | CATRDREPYNEQFF | TGTGCCACCAGGGACAGGGAACCCTACAATGAGCAGTTCTTC
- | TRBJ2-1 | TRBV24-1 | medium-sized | CATSDAGSYNEQFF | TGTGCCACCAGTGACGCGGGGTCTTACAATGAGCAGTTCTTC